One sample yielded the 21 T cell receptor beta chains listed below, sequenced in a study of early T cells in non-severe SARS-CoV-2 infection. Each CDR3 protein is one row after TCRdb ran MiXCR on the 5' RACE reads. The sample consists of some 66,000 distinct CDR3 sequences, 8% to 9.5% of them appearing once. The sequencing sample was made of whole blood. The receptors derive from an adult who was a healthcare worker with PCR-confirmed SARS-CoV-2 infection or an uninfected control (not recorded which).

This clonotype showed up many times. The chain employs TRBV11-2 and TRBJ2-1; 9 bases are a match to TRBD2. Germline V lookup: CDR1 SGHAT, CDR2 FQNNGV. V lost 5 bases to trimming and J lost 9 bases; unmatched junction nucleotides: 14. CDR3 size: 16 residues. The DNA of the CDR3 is TGTGCCAGCAGCCCCCGCCTTAGCGGGAGTTTAATTGAGCAGTTCTTC. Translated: CASSPRLSGSLIEQFF.

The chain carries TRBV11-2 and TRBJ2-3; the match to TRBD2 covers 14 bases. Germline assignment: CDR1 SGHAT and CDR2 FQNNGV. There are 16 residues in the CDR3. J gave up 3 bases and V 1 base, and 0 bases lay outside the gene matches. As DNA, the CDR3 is TGTGCCAGCAGCTTAGGACTAGCGGGAGGGACAGATACGCAGTATTTT. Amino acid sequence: CASSLGLAGGTDTQYF.

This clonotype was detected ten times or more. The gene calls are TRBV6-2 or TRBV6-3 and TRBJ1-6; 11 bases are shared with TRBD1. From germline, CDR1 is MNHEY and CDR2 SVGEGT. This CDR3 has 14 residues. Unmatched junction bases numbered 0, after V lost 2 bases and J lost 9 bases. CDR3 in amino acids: CASSYGQGASPLHF. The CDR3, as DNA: TGTGCCAGCAGTTACGGACAGGGGGCTTCACCCCTCCACTTT.

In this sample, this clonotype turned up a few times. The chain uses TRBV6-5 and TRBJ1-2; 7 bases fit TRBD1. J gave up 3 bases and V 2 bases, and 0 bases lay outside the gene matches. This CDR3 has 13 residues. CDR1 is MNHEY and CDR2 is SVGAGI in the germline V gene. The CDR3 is CASSYRGHYGYTF. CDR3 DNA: TGTGCCAGCAGTTACAGGGGGCACTATGGCTACACCTTC.

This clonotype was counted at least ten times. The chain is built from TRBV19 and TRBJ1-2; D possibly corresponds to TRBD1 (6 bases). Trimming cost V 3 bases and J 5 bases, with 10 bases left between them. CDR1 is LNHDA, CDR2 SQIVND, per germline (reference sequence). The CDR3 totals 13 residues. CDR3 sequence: CASSIRTGYGYTF. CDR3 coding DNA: TGTGCCAGTAGTATTCGAACAGGGTATGGCTACACCTTC. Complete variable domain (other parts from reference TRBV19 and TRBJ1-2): DGGITQSPKYLFRKEGQNVTLSCEQNLNHDAMYWYRQDPGQGLRLIYYSQIVNDFQKGDIAEGYSVSREKKESFPLTVTSAQKNPTAFYLCASSIRTGYGYTFGSGTRLTVV.

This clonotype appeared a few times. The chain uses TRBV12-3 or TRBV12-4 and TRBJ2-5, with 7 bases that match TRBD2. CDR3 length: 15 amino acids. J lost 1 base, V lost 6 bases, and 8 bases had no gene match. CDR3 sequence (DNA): TGTGCCAGCAGCCGTACAGCGGGACCCCAAGAGACCCAGTACTTC. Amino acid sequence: CASSRTAGPQETQYF.

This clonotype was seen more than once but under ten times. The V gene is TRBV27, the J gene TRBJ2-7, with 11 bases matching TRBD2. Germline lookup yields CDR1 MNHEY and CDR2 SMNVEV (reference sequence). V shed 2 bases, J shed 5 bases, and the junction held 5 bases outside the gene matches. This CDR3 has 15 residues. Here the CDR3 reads CASSLGASGRNEQYF. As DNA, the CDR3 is TGTGCCAGCAGTTTAGGGGCTAGCGGGAGGAACGAGCAGTACTTC.

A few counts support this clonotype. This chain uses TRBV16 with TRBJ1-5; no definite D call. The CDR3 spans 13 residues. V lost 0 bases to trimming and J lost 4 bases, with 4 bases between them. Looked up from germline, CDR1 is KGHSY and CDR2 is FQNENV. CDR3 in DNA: TGTGCCAGCAGCCAATCGGTGAATCAGCCCCAGCATTTT. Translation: CASSQSVNQPQHF.

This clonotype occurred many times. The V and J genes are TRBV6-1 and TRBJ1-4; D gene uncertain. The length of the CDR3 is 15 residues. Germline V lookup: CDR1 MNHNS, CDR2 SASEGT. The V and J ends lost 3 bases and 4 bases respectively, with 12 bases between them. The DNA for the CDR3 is TGTGCCAGCAGTGAGCGTTTGCGGGGTAATGAAAAACTGTTTTTT. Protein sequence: CASSERLRGNEKLFF.

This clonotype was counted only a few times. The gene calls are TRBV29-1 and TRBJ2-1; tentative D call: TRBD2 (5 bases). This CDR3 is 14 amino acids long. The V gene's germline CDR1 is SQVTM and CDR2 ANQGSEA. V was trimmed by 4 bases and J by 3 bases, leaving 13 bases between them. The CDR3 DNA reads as TGCAGCGTTGTACCGGTGGGGAGCTACAATGAGCAGTTCTTC. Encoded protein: CSVVPVGSYNEQFF.

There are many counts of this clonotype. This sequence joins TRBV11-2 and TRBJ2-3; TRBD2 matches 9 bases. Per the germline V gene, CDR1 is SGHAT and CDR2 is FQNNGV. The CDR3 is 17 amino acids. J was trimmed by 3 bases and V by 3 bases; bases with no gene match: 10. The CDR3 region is CASSFELAGVGTDTQYF. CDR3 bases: TGTGCCAGCAGCTTCGAATTAGCGGGAGTAGGTACAGATACGCAGTATTTT.

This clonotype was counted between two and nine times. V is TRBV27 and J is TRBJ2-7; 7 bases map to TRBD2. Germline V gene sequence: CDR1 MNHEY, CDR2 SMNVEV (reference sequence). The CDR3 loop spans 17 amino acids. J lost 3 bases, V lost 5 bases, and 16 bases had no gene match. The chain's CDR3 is CASSPLGSGGTFYEQYF. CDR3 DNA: TGTGCCAGCAGTCCCCTCGGGTCGGGAGGAACTTTCTACGAGCAGTACTTC.

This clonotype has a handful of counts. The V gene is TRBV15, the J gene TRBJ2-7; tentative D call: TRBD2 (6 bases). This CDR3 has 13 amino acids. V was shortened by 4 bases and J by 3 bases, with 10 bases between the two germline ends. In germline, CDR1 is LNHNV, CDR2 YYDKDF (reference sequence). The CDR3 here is CATSNWRGYEQYF. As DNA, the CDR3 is TGTGCCACCAGCAACTGGCGGGGCTACGAGCAGTACTTC.

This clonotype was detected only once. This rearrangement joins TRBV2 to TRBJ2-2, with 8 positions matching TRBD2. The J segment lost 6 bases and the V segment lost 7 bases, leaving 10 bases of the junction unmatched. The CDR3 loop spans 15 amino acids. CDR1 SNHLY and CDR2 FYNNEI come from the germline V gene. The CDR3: CASTGTRPPAGELFF. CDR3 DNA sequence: TGTGCCAGCACGGGGACTAGACCCCCGGCCGGGGAGCTGTTTTTT.

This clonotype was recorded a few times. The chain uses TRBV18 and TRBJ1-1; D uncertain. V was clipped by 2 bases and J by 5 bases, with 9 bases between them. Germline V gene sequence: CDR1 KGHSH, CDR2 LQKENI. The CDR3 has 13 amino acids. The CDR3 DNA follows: TGTGCCAGCTCACCAATAACTTCGACTGAAGCTTTCTTT. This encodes CASSPITSTEAFF.

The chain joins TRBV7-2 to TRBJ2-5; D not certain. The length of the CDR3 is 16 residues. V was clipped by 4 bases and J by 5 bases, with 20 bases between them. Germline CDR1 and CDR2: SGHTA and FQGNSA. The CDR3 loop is CASSSYSAQGSETQYF. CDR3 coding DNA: TGTGCCAGCAGCTCCTATTCCGCCCAAGGGTCGGAGACCCAGTACTTC.

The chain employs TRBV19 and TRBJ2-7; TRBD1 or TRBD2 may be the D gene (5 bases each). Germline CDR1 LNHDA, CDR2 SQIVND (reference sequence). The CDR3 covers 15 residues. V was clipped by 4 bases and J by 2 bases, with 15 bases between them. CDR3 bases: TGTGCCAGTAGTACCTCTGGGACGGCCACCTACGAGCAGTACTTC. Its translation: CASSTSGTATYEQYF. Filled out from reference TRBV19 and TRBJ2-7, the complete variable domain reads DGGITQSPKYLFRKEGQNVTLSCEQNLNHDAMYWYRQDPGQGLRLIYYSQIVNDFQKGDIAEGYSVSREKKESFPLTVTSAQKNPTAFYLCASSTSGTATYEQYFGPGTRLTVT.

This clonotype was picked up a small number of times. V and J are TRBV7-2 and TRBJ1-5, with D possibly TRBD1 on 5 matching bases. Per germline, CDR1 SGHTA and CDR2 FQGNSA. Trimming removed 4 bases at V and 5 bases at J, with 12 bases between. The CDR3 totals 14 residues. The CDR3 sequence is CASSYRRGDQPQHF. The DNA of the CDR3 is TGTGCCAGCAGCTACCGTAGGGGCGATCAGCCCCAGCATTTT.

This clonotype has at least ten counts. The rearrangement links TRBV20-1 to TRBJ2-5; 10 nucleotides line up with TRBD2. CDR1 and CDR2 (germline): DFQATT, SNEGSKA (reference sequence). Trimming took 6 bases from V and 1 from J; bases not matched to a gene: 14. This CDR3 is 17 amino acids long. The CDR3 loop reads CSASSSGRALPQETQYF. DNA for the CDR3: TGCAGTGCCAGCTCCAGCGGGAGGGCCCTCCCCCAAGAGACCCAGTACTTC.

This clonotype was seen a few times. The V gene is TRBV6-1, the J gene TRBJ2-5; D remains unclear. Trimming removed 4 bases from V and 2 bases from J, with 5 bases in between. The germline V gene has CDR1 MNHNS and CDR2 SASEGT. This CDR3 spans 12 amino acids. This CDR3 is CASSVEQETQYF. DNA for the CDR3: TGTGCCAGCAGTGTGGAACAAGAGACCCAGTACTTC.

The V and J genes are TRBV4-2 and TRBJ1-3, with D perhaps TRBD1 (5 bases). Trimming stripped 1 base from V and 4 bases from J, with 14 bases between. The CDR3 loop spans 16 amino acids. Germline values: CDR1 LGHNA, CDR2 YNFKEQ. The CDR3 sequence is CASSQVGGTDGNTIYF. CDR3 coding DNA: TGTGCCAGCAGCCAAGTCGGGGGAACTGACGGAAACACCATATATTTT.